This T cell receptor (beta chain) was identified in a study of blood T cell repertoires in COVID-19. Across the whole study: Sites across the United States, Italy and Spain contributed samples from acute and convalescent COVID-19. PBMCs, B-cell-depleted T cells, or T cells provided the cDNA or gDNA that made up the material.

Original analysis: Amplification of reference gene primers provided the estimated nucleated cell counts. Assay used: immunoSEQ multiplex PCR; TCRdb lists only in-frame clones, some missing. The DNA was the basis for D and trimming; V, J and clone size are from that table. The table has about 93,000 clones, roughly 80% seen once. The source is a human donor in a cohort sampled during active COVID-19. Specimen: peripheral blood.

CDR3 DNA sequence: TGTGCCAGCAGCCCAACCCAGGGGGTTGGAAACACCATATATTTT. Translated, it gives CASSPTQGVGNTIYF. V usage is TRBV7-6 and J usage is TRBJ1-3; 7 nucleotides align to TRBD1. The length of the CDR3 is 15 residues. The germline CDR1 and CDR2 sequences are SGHVS and FNYEAQ. Trimming cost V 5 bases and J 3 bases; bases outside gene matches: 7.